The next 24 T cell receptor beta chains were all read from a single sample in a study of cytomegalovirus exposure and HLA in healthy donors. Use of 60 Vbeta and 13 Jbeta primers characterized the PCR. Sequencing used immunoSEQ multiplex PCR; TCRdb keeps in-frame clones, though not all of them. The table includes 75,000 to 100,000 clones, 60% to 75% detected once. The material sequenced was PBMCs. The receptors come from a man aged 55-75 years in good health and CMV-seronegative.

The V call is TRBV19, the J call TRBJ1-1; 11 bases match TRBD1. Germline V CDR1 and CDR2: LNHDA, SQIVND (reference sequence). Unmatched junction bases numbered 14, after V lost 6 bases and J lost 11 bases. The CDR3 runs 15 residues. The CDR3 region is CASRYSGTGGFDAFF. In DNA, the CDR3 is TGTGCCAGTAGATACTCCGGGACAGGGGGTTTTGATGCTTTCTTT.

V usage is TRBV19 and J usage is TRBJ1-6, with 8 bases aligning to TRBD1. With 5 bases clipped from V and 9 bases from J, the junction kept 9 bases outside the gene matches. CDR1 and CDR2 from the germline V gene are LNHDA and SQIVND (reference sequence). CDR3 length: 15 residues. This CDR3 is CASSPGQGGRSPLHF. The CDR3 DNA is TGTGCCAGTAGTCCCGGACAGGGAGGACGTTCACCCCTCCACTTT.

This rearrangement joins TRBV5-1 to TRBJ2-2; TRBD2 aligns across 13 bases. V was clipped by 3 bases and J by 0 bases; unmatched bases: 5. This CDR3 spans 18 amino acids. Germline CDR1 is SGHRS and CDR2 is YFSETQ. Written as DNA, the CDR3 is TGCGCCAGCAGCTGGACTAGCGGGGGATTCGCGAACACCGGGGAGCTGTTTTTT. Translating gives CASSWTSGGFANTGELFF.

This chain connects TRBV5-6 to TRBJ2-3; D might be TRBD2 (7 bases). The CDR3 covers 15 residues. With 7 bases removed from V and 0 bases from J, the gap between germline ends came to 15 bases. CDR1 SGHDT and CDR2 YYEEEE come from the germline V gene. CDR3 protein: CASPGGGGSTDTQYF. The CDR3 DNA follows: TGTGCCAGCCCCGGGGGCGGGGGAAGCACAGATACGCAGTATTTT. Combining the CDR3 with reference TRBV5-6 and TRBJ2-3 gives the whole variable domain DAGVTQSPTHLIKTRGQQVTLRCSPKSGHDTVSWYQQALGQGPQFIFQYYEEEERQRGNFPDRFSGHQFPNYSSELNVNALLLGDSALYLCASPGGGGSTDTQYFGPGTRLTVL.

The CDR3: CASSNSGTGSENTEAFF. CDR3 sequence (DNA): TGTGCCAGTAGTAACTCGGGCACAGGAAGCGAAAACACTGAAGCTTTCTTT. The V call is TRBV19, the J call TRBJ1-1; possible D gene TRBD1, 5 bases. This CDR3 is built from 17 residues. CDR1 is LNHDA and CDR2 is SQIVND in the germline V gene (reference sequence). V was cut by 4 bases and J by 2 bases, with 20 bases left in between.

V usage is TRBV19 and J usage is TRBJ1-2, with TRBD1 identical over 7 bases. The CDR3 covers 13 residues. The germline CDR1 and CDR2 sequences are LNHDA and SQIVND (reference sequence). V trimming: 5 bases; J trimming: 6 bases; junction bases outside the gene matches: 6. The CDR3 DNA follows: TGTGCCAGTAGTCCTCTAGACAGGGATGGCTACACCTTC. Its translation: CASSPLDRDGYTF.

This rearrangement joins TRBV9 to TRBJ2-2, with TRBD1 as a possible D gene (10 bases). Between the trimmed V and J ends, which lost 0 bases and 3 bases, there was a span of 18 bases. Germline values: CDR1 SGDLS, CDR2 YYNGEE. The CDR3 extends over 18 amino acids. CDR3 in amino acids: CASSVEAGGQGHTGELFF. The CDR3 DNA reads TGTGCCAGCAGCGTAGAAGCGGGGGGACAGGGGCACACCGGGGAGCTGTTTTTT.

The CDR3 is CAGQRESSYNEQFF. The CDR3, as DNA: TGTGCCGGGCAGCGGGAAAGCTCCTACAATGAGCAGTTCTTC. The V and J genes are TRBV6-5 and TRBJ2-1, with 7 bases fitting TRBD2. V dropped 11 bases and J dropped 0; count of bases not matched to a gene: 7. From germline, CDR1 is MNHEY and CDR2 SVGAGI. The CDR3 loop spans 14 amino acids.

The chain is built from TRBV7-9 and TRBJ1-1; D is unresolved. Germline V gives CDR1 SEHNR, CDR2 FQNEAQ (reference sequence). The CDR3 has 14 residues. Trimming removed 4 bases from V and 4 bases from J, with 13 bases in between. CDR3 in amino acids: CASSSPLRGTEAFF. The CDR3 nucleotides read TGTGCCAGCAGCTCTCCCCTAAGAGGCACTGAAGCTTTCTTT.

The chain couples TRBV5-1 to TRBJ1-1; a possible D gene is TRBD1 (5 bases). Trimming took 4 bases from V and 0 from J, leaving 10 bases between them. CDR1 and CDR2 from the germline V gene are SGHRS and YFSETQ. The CDR3 is 14 amino acids. CDR3 protein: CASSRGTVNTEAFF. The CDR3, as DNA: TGCGCCAGCAGCCGCGGGACGGTGAACACTGAAGCTTTCTTT.

V is TRBV9 and J is TRBJ1-1, with 9 nucleotides matching TRBD1. Germline CDR1 reads SGDLS; CDR2 reads YYNGEE. This CDR3 contains 15 residues. The junction had 3 bases not matched to a gene; V was cut back by 0 bases and J by 3 bases. The CDR3 is CASSVAGTGYTEAFF. The CDR3 DNA reads as TGTGCCAGCAGCGTAGCCGGGACAGGGTACACTGAAGCTTTCTTT.

The chain couples TRBV19 to TRBJ1-2; the match to TRBD1 covers 9 bases. The junction had 11 bases not matched to a gene; V was cut back by 7 bases and J by 8 bases. The CDR3 loop spans 14 amino acids. Germline V gene sequence: CDR1 LNHDA, CDR2 SQIVND (reference sequence). DNA for the CDR3: TGTGCCAGTACGAACCCGGGACAGGGTTTAGGCTACACCTTC. Translated, it gives CASTNPGQGLGYTF.

The V and J genes are TRBV9 and TRBJ2-5; D perhaps matches TRBD1 (5 bases). Germline V gene data show CDR1 as SGDLS and CDR2 as YYNGEE. The CDR3 consists of 14 residues. Trimming left V 3 bases short and J 3 bases short, with 12 bases between. CDR3: CASSAGIGEETQYF. As DNA, the CDR3 is TGTGCCAGCAGCGCAGGGATAGGAGAAGAGACCCAGTACTTC.

This chain connects TRBV5-1 to TRBJ2-4, with 7 bases fitting TRBD1. Germline loops: CDR1 SGHRS, CDR2 YFSETQ. Losses at the gene ends were 4 bases for V and 8 bases for J; bases not matched to a gene: 12. CDR3 length: 15 amino acids. In nucleotides, the CDR3 is TGCGCCAGCAGCGCCCAACGACAGGGCGTGGACATTCAGTACTTC. It specifies CASSAQRQGVDIQYF. The full variable domain, in which reference TRBV5-1 and TRBJ2-4 provide the parts outside the CDR3, is KAGVTQTPRYLIKTRGQQVTLSCSPISGHRSVSWYQQTPGQGLQFLFEYFSETQRNKGNFPGRFSGRQFSNSRSEMNVSTLELGDSALYLCASSAQRQGVDIQYFGAGTRLSVL.

Turning to this clone: The identical CDR3 is also encoded by other nucleotide sequences in the sample. The chain carries TRBV5-4 and TRBJ1-1; tentatively, D is TRBD1 (5 bases). V lost 3 bases to trimming and J lost 5 bases, with 14 bases between them. The CDR3 is 14 residues long. Germline V gene sequence: CDR1 SGHNT, CDR2 YYREEE (reference sequence). CDR3 sequence (DNA): TGTGCCAGCAGCTCGGGGACTGGAGGTACTGAAGCTTTCTTT. Residues: CASSSGTGGTEAFF. The complete variable domain, with remaining parts taken from reference TRBV5-4 and TRBJ1-1, reads ETGVTQSPTHLIKTRGQQVTLRCSSQSGHNTVSWYQQALGQGPQFIFQYYREEENGRGNFPPRFSGLQFPNYSSELNVNALELDDSALYLCASSSGTGGTEAFFGQGTRLTVV.

The genes are TRBV5-4 and TRBJ2-1; the match to TRBD1 covers 7 bases. V was clipped by 4 bases and J by 3 bases; unmatched bases: 10. The CDR3 covers 16 residues. The germline V gene has CDR1 SGHNT and CDR2 YYREEE (reference sequence). CDR3 residues: CASSPAMTGFYNEQFF. CDR3 DNA sequence: TGTGCCAGCAGCCCGGCGATGACAGGGTTCTACAATGAGCAGTTCTTC.

This rearrangement joins TRBV2 to TRBJ1-1; 7 nucleotides match TRBD1. Germline CDR1 reads SNHLY; CDR2 reads FYNNEI. V dropped 7 bases and J dropped 3; count of bases not matched to a gene: 11. The CDR3 consists of 15 residues. The CDR3 here is CASNNPGTVDTEAFF. In DNA form, the CDR3 reads TGTGCCAGCAATAATCCGGGGACAGTGGACACTGAAGCTTTCTTT.

The V call is TRBV7-3, the J call TRBJ1-2; no reliable D call. Trimming took 0 bases from V and 3 from J, leaving 8 bases between them. The CDR3 has 14 amino acids. Germline V gene lookup returns CDR1 SGHTA and CDR2 FQGTGA. CDR3 sequence reads: CASSLTGADYGYTF. The CDR3 DNA reads as TGTGCCAGCAGCTTAACCGGTGCGGACTATGGCTACACCTTC.

The gene calls are TRBV10-2 and TRBJ1-5; tentatively, D is TRBD1 (6 bases). Germline V gene sequence: CDR1 WSHSY, CDR2 SAAADI. The CDR3 consists of 15 residues. The germline V and J ends were trimmed by 2 bases and 4 bases, with 12 bases remaining between them. The CDR3 reads CASSEPDRRNQPQHF. The CDR3 DNA is TGCGCCAGCAGTGAGCCGGACAGAAGAAATCAGCCCCAGCATTTT.

The chain joins TRBV5-1 to TRBJ2-7; TRBD1 agrees at 10 bases. The CDR3 contains 16 residues. The germline gives CDR1 SGHRS, CDR2 YFSETQ. With V trimmed by 5 bases and J by 1 base, 9 bases remained unmatched. The CDR3 region has the DNA TGCGCCAGCAGAACCGGACAGGGGGTCGGTTCCTACGAGCAGTACTTC. This gives the protein CASRTGQGVGSYEQYF. Full variable domain (outside the CDR3, taken from reference TRBV5-1 and TRBJ2-7): KAGVTQTPRYLIKTRGQQVTLSCSPISGHRSVSWYQQTPGQGLQFLFEYFSETQRNKGNFPGRFSGRQFSNSRSEMNVSTLELGDSALYLCASRTGQGVGSYEQYFGPGTRLTVT.

This clone was recorded once. The V call is TRBV9, the J call TRBJ2-5, with 12 bases that match TRBD2. The V gene end was trimmed by 4 bases and the J gene end by 5 bases; junction bases not matched to a gene: 6. The CDR3 has 15 amino acids. Germline lookup yields CDR1 SGDLS and CDR2 YYNGEE. CDR3 DNA: TGTGCCAGCAGCAAGACTAGCGGGGGAGGGGAGACCCAGTACTTC. Amino acid sequence: CASSKTSGGGETQYF.

The chain couples TRBV6-1 to TRBJ2-7, with D maybe TRBD2 (6 bases). The CDR3 contains 12 residues. Germline V gene sequence: CDR1 MNHNS, CDR2 SASEGT. Trimming left V 8 bases short and J 10 bases short, with 18 bases between. CDR3 amino acids: CASAIVRGAQYF. The CDR3 DNA follows: TGTGCCAGCGCGATTGTACGCGGGGCTCAGTACTTC.

The chain links TRBV5-1 to TRBJ2-5, with 9 positions matching TRBD2. V was pared by 4 bases and J by 7 bases, with 11 bases of the junction left unmatched. This CDR3 is 15 amino acids long. Germline CDR1 reads SGHRS; CDR2 reads YFSETQ. CDR3 sequence reads: CASSISGSLGGTQYF. The CDR3 DNA is TGCGCCAGCAGCATTAGCGGGAGCCTTGGGGGGACCCAGTACTTC.

V gene TRBV20-1 combines with J gene TRBJ2-3; 8 bases agree with TRBD2. Germline V gene sequence: CDR1 DFQATT, CDR2 SNEGSKA (reference sequence). The CDR3 is 11 residues long. V shed 7 bases, J shed 13 bases, and the junction held 10 bases outside the gene matches. The CDR3 DNA is TGCAGTGGGGGGACCGGGACTAGAGAGTATTTT. Translation: CSGGTGTREYF.